Below are 18 T cell receptor beta chains sequenced from a single sample in a study of blood T cell repertoires in COVID-19 (dated by TCRdb to about 2020). Library preparation was by the immunoSEQ multiplex PCR assay. Sourced from immuneACCESS, this table was stored by TCRdb with only in-frame sequences that have V and J called. A share of the clones is absent; for the studies checked, an unresolved V gene accounts for under half, and the remainder has no known explanation. The sample table records more than 200,000 clones; around 84% of these occur just once. Jointly, the top ten make up roughly a tenth of the sample. The source material was peripheral blood. The source is a woman of 80 years or more with COVID-19, enrolled during active disease.

V and J are TRBV10-3 and TRBJ1-2; 7 nucleotides match TRBD1. Looked up from germline, CDR1 is ENHRY and CDR2 is SYGVKD. Losses at the gene ends were 2 bases for V and 0 bases for J; bases not matched to a gene: 0. CDR3 size: 14 residues. The CDR3 DNA reads as TGTGCCATCAGTGAGGGACAGGCTAACTATGGCTACACCTTC. Its protein product is CAISEGQANYGYTF.

The chain links TRBV6-5 to TRBJ2-7, with 7 bases fitting TRBD1. CDR3 length: 13 residues. Germline-derived CDR1 and CDR2 are MNHEY and SVGAGI. V shed 4 bases, J shed 2 bases, and the junction held 2 bases outside the gene matches. The DNA of the CDR3 is TGTGCCAGCAGTTTTGACAGGGCCTACGAGCAGTACTTC. Amino acid sequence: CASSFDRAYEQYF.

This clone was seen just once. The chain's CDR3 is CASSRGGRGNTIYF. DNA for the CDR3: TGTGCCAGCAGCAGAGGGGGCCGTGGAAACACCATATATTTT. The chain uses TRBV6-5 and TRBJ1-3; TRBD1 matches 7 bases. The CDR3 contains 14 residues. The germline V gene has CDR1 MNHEY and CDR2 SVGAGI. Trimming at V came to 6 bases and at J to 3 bases, leaving 5 bases not matched to a gene.

This chain joins TRBV5-6 and TRBJ1-4; D perhaps matches TRBD1 (5 bases). Trimming took off 7 bases at V and 0 bases at J, with 16 bases between the two ends. The CDR3 runs to 16 residues. The V gene's germline CDR1 is SGHDT and CDR2 YYEEEE. The chain's CDR3 is CASAVGGIATNEKLFF. The CDR3 DNA is TGTGCCAGCGCCGTGGGGGGGATAGCAACTAATGAAAAACTGTTTTTT.

Note on this clone: A read error may produce the germline difference seen at one junction end. The chain uses TRBV7-9 and TRBJ1-2; D may be TRBD1 (6 bases). The germline gives CDR1 SEHNR, CDR2 FQNEAQ (reference sequence). This CDR3 contains 16 residues. The CDR3 here is CASSLAGTPRSYGYTF. DNA of the CDR3: TGTGCCAGCAGCCTAGCCGGGACACCCCGGTCCTATGGCTACACCTTC.

This clone was detected once. The rearrangement joins TRBV2 to TRBJ1-2; no definite D call. The CDR3 contains 13 residues. Per germline, CDR1 SNHLY and CDR2 FYNNEI. Trimming removed 0 bases at V and 8 bases at J, with 10 bases between. The CDR3 nucleotides read TGTGCCAGCAGTGAAGCGCTTGGAGGGGGCTACACCTTC. This gives the protein CASSEALGGGYTF.

This clone was recorded only once. V and J are TRBV28 and TRBJ2-5; 11 bases agree with TRBD2. The CDR3 runs 16 residues. CDR1 MDHEN and CDR2 SYDVKM come from the germline V gene. J was trimmed by 9 bases and V by 2 bases; bases with no gene match: 11. The CDR3 loop reads CASSLVASGGRGAQYF. CDR3 bases: TGTGCCAGCAGTTTAGTAGCTAGCGGGGGGCGAGGGGCCCAGTACTTC.

The chain recombines TRBV6-1 with TRBJ1-6; 9 nucleotides align to TRBD1. The CDR3 length is 16 residues. The germline V gene has CDR1 MNHNS and CDR2 SASEGT. V lost 2 bases, J lost 7 bases, and 6 bases stayed unmatched. The CDR3 DNA is TGTGCCAGCAGTGAACCTTATGGACAGGGGAATTCACCCCTCCACTTT. Translating gives CASSEPYGQGNSPLHF.

The chain uses TRBV19 and TRBJ2-5, with 11 positions matching TRBD2. Germline loops: CDR1 LNHDA, CDR2 SQIVND (reference sequence). Trimming removed 6 bases from V and 4 bases from J; junction bases left unmatched: 1. This CDR3 has 13 residues. The CDR3 reads CASRTSGAETQYF. CDR3 coding DNA: TGTGCCAGTAGGACTAGCGGGGCAGAGACCCAGTACTTC.

V gene TRBV3-1 (or the pseudogene TRBV3-2) combines with J gene TRBJ2-1, with D possibly TRBD1 on 5 matching bases. V shed 1 base and J shed 6 bases, with 13 bases lying between them. The CDR3 has 15 amino acids. Germline values: CDR1 LGHDT, CDR2 YNNKEL (reference sequence). In DNA form, the CDR3 reads TGTGCCAGCAGCCAAGGTGGGGCCCCGGGCAATGAGCAGTTCTTC. This sequence encodes CASSQGGAPGNEQFF.

The chain combines TRBV6-2 or TRBV6-3 with TRBJ1-5, with TRBD1 matching over 8 bases. This CDR3 spans 14 amino acids. The junction had 6 bases not matched to a gene; V was cut back by 5 bases and J by 6 bases. The germline V gene encodes CDR1 MNHEY and CDR2 SVGEGT. The CDR3: CASSIGQGRQPQHF. In DNA form, the CDR3 reads TGTGCCAGCAGTATTGGACAGGGACGTCAGCCCCAGCATTTT.

The V and J genes are TRBV19 and TRBJ1-4, with TRBD1 matching 10 bases. Germline V gives CDR1 LNHDA, CDR2 SQIVND (reference sequence). The CDR3 has 16 amino acids. The J segment lost 10 bases and the V segment lost 6 bases, leaving 14 bases of the junction unmatched. CDR3 protein: CASSLKPGQGIGKLFF. In DNA form, the CDR3 reads TGTGCCAGTAGCCTTAAACCGGGACAGGGGATAGGAAAACTGTTTTTT.

This sequence joins TRBV18 and TRBJ1-3; D not certain. This CDR3 comprises 13 residues. Trimming shortened V by 5 bases and J by 4 bases, and 9 bases separated the two germline ends. The germline CDR1 and CDR2 sequences are KGHSH and LQKENI. Written as DNA, the CDR3 is TGTGCCAGCTCATCGGAGTCCGGAAACACCATATATTTT. Residues: CASSSESGNTIYF.

The CDR3 sequence is CASSLVQGLLQYF. The CDR3 region has the DNA TGTGCCAGCAGCTTAGTACAGGGTCTGCTGCAGTACTTC. This chain links TRBV11-2 with TRBJ2-7, with a weak D call TRBD1 (6 bases). The CDR3 is 13 amino acids. Per germline, CDR1 SGHAT and CDR2 FQNNGV. Trimming left V 1 base short and J 9 bases short, with 13 bases between.

The V gene is TRBV12-3 or TRBV12-4, the J gene TRBJ2-2, with 7 bases that match TRBD1. This CDR3 region has 12 residues. With V trimmed by 7 bases and J by 7 bases, 3 bases remained unmatched. Written as DNA, the CDR3 is TGTGCCAGCAAGGGGGCGGGCGGGGAGCTGTTTTTT. Amino acid sequence: CASKGAGGELFF.

The gene calls are TRBV19 and TRBJ1-3; D gene uncertain. V shed 7 bases and J shed 2 bases, with 18 bases lying between them. The germline gives CDR1 LNHDA, CDR2 SQIVND (reference sequence). The CDR3 is made up of 16 amino acids. The CDR3 is CASTRGLLGTGNTIYF. The CDR3 coding sequence is TGTGCCAGTACCCGCGGACTGTTGGGGACTGGAAACACCATATATTTT.

This clone has a handful of counts. The chain combines TRBV9 with TRBJ1-6; 8 positions agree with TRBD1. The CDR3 totals 15 residues. V dropped 0 bases and J dropped 7; count of bases not matched to a gene: 3. Germline CDR1 reads SGDLS; CDR2 reads YYNGEE. The CDR3 loop reads CASSVGTGMNSPLHF. DNA for the CDR3: TGTGCCAGCAGCGTAGGGACAGGGATGAATTCACCCCTCCACTTT.

This rearrangement joins TRBV3-1 (or the pseudogene TRBV3-2) to TRBJ1-2; the D gene is possibly TRBD1 (6 bases). This CDR3 comprises 12 residues. V gave up 4 bases and J gave up 9 bases, with 12 bases separating them. Germline lookup yields CDR1 LGHDT and CDR2 YNNKEL (reference sequence). In nucleotides, the CDR3 is TGTGCCAGCAGCCCAAGCTGGGACAGCTACACCTTC. Protein sequence: CASSPSWDSYTF.